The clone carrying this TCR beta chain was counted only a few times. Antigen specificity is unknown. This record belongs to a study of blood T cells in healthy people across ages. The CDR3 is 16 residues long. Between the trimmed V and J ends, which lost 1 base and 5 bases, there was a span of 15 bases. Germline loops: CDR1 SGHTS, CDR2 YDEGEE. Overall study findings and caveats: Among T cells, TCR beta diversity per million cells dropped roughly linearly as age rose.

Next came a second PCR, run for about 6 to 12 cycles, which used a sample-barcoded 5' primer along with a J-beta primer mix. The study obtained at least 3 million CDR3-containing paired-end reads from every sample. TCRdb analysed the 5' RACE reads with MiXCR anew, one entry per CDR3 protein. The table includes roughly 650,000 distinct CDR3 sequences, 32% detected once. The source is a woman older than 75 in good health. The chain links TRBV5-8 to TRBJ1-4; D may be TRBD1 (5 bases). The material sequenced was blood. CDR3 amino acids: CASSLFWGEGNEKLFF. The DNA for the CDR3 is TGTGCCAGCAGCTTGTTCTGGGGGGAAGGGAATGAAAAACTGTTTTTT.